The sequence of this T cell receptor beta chain was determined in a study of blood T cell repertoires in COVID-19. The germline CDR1 and CDR2 sequences are LNHDA and SQIVND (reference sequence). The CDR3 runs to 16 residues. With V trimmed by 5 bases and J by 1 base, 6 bases remained unmatched. The data were produced by immunoSEQ multiplex PCR, yet TCRdb's version contains in-frame clones alone and is incomplete. The table has 140,000 or so clones, around 86% seen once; the top ten hold roughly two fifths. This sequence was found in a man over 45 who had recovered from COVID-19. J is TRBJ2-3 and V is TRBV19, with 10 bases fitting TRBD1. The source material was peripheral blood. The CDR3 spells CASSATGGIGTDTQYF. The CDR3 nucleotides are TGTGCCAGTAGTGCGACAGGGGGCATTGGCACAGATACGCAGTATTTT.